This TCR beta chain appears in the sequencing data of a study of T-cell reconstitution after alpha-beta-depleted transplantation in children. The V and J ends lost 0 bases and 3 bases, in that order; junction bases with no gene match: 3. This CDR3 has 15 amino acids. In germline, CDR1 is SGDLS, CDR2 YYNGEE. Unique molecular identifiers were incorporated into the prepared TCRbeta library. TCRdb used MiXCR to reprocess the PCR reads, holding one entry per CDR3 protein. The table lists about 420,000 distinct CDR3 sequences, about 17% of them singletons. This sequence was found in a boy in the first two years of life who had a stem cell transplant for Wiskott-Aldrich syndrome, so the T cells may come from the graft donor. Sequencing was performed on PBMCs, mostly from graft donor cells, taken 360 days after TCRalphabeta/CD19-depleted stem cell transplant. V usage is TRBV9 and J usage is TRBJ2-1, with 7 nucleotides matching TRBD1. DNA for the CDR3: TGTGCCAGCAGCGTAGGAAGGGGGCACTACAATGAGCAGTTCTTC. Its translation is CASSVGRGHYNEQFF.